The next 6 T cell receptor beta chains were all read from a single sample in a study of T-cell memory formation after mild COVID-19. TCRdb re-derived calls from the 5' RACE reads in MiXCR, one entry per CDR3 protein. The top ten hold around 8.8% of the sample, which has over 350,000 distinct CDR3 sequences, 24% seen once. The sample comprised PBMCs or a T cell subset sorted from them (not recorded which). These receptors originate from an adult woman who had mild COVID-19 (a few samples of this study predate the infection). Cell type and time point are not known.

The V and J genes are TRBV5-1 and TRBJ2-1; TRBD2 matches 9 bases. This CDR3 contains 14 residues. Germline V lookup: CDR1 SGHRS, CDR2 YFSETQ. V lost 0 bases to trimming and J lost 11 bases; unmatched junction nucleotides: 6. The CDR3 loop reads CASSLGAGGGKQFF. The CDR3 DNA reads TGCGCCAGCAGCTTGGGAGCGGGAGGCGGGAAGCAGTTCTTC.

V is TRBV5-6 and J is TRBJ1-3, with D perhaps matching TRBD1 (6 bases). The germline gives CDR1 SGHDT, CDR2 YYEEEE. Trimming removed 3 bases at V and 0 bases at J, with 10 bases between. This CDR3 region has 15 residues. The CDR3 here is CASSYGQISGNTIYF. The CDR3 nucleotides are TGTGCCAGCAGCTATGGACAGATCTCTGGAAACACCATATATTTT.

This clonotype was recorded a few times. The chain links TRBV2 to TRBJ2-3; D possibly matches TRBD1 or TRBD2 (6 bases each). The length of the CDR3 is 13 residues. Germline CDR1 reads SNHLY; CDR2 reads FYNNEI. V lost 8 bases, J lost 0 bases, and 9 bases lay in between. The CDR3 DNA reads as TGTGCCAGCGGGGGGCTCAGCACAGATACGCAGTATTTT. It encodes CASGGLSTDTQYF.

The chain carries TRBV5-1 and TRBJ1-2; 7 nucleotides match TRBD1. V gave up 1 base and J gave up 6 bases; unmatched junction bases: 9. This CDR3 contains 15 residues. CDR1 is SGHRS, CDR2 YFSETQ, per germline. CDR3 nucleotide sequence: TGCGCCAGCAGCTTGCAGGGGGATGGAAGAGATGGCTACACCTTC. This encodes CASSLQGDGRDGYTF.

This clonotype was counted many times. The chain recombines TRBV4-2 with TRBJ2-1; 11 bases line up with TRBD1. There are 16 residues in the CDR3. J gave up 3 bases and V 0 bases, and 1 base lay outside the gene matches. CDR1 LGHNA and CDR2 YNFKEQ come from the germline V gene. The DNA of the CDR3 is TGTGCCAGCAGCCAAGATGGGACAGGGGGCTACAATGAGCAGTTCTTC. Encoded protein: CASSQDGTGGYNEQFF.

The CDR3 reads CASSVGGNSYEQYF. CDR3 nucleotide sequence: TGTGCCAGCAGCGTAGGTGGGAACTCCTACGAGCAGTACTTC. V is TRBV9 and J is TRBJ2-7; D gene uncertain. The V end was cut by 0 bases, the J end by 0 bases, with 7 bases between. This CDR3 spans 14 amino acids. Germline-derived CDR1 and CDR2 are SGDLS and YYNGEE.